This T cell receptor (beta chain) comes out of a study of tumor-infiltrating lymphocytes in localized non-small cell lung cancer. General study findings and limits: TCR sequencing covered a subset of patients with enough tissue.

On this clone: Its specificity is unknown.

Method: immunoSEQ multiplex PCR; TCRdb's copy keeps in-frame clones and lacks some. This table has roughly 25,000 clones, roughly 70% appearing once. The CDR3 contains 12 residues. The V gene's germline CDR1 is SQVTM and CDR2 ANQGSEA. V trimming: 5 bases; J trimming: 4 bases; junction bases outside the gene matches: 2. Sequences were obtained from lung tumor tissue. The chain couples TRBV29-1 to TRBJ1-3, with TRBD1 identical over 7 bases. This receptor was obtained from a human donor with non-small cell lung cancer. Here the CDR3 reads CSVRQGGNTIYF. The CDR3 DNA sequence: TGCAGCGTTCGACAGGGAGGAAACACCATATATTTT.